These T cell receptor beta chains were read from a single sample in a study of blood T cell repertoires in COVID-19. Libraries were prepared by immunoSEQ multiplex PCR; TCRdb keeps only in-frame clonotypes and omits some of them. Counted here are 200,000 to 300,000 clones, 70% to 90% occurring once; the ten biggest clones make up over 0.75%. Material: PBMCs or T cells enriched from blood (not recorded which). The origin of the receptors is a man aged 45-65 years who had been exposed to COVID-19. Each CDR3 is given with its conserved first and last residue. Clone sizes are given selectively: once, few, many, or a class where the clone is expanded.

>TRBJ2-7|TRBV5-1|-|15
CASRPTGDPSYEQYF
>TRBJ1-1|TRBV18|-|16
CASSKGQDSINTEAFF
>TRBJ1-2|TRBV7-2|-|15
CASSFMARTGNGYTF
>TRBJ1-6|TRBV5-6|-|17
CASSRFDRSSYNSPLHF
>TRBJ2-3|TRBV28|-|14
CASSSGRVTDTQYF
>TRBJ2-2|TRBV3-1/TRBV3-2|-|13
CASSLQLTGELFF
>TRBJ2-2|TRBV9|-|15
CASSVATSNTGELFF
>TRBJ2-7|TRBV4-1|-|17
CASSLATGTGTTYEQYF
>TRBJ1-5|TRBV24-1|-|17
CATSDRATQGSNQPQHF
>TRBJ1-2|TRBV21-1|once|15
CASLNLGQAGGGYTF
>TRBJ2-1|TRBV3-1/TRBV3-2|-|13
CASSQDRTGGQFF
>TRBJ1-2|TRBV6-5|-|14
CASTRGEGVYGYTF
>TRBJ1-1|TRBV4-1|-|15
CASSQGSLTGLGAFF
>TRBJ2-2|TRBV2|-|15
CASFQGFSNTGELFF
>TRBJ1-3|TRBV5-8|-|15
CASSWNSNSGNTIYF
>TRBJ2-2|TRBV3-1/TRBV3-2|-|18
CASRPRDTKIENTGELFF
>TRBJ1-2|TRBV5-1|-|15
CASSLLTGGDYGYTF
>TRBJ2-3|TRBV2|few|15
CASSEWGGSGDTQYF
>TRBJ1-5|TRBV19|-|19
CASVGSTGGWTGSNQPQHF
>TRBJ1-3|TRBV2|-|15
CASTSGQYSGNTIYF
>TRBJ1-5|TRBV30|-|13
CAWSGRGNQPQHF
>TRBJ2-2|TRBV21-1|-|18
CASNATDETGERTGELFF
>TRBJ1-4|TRBV5-6|-|17
CASSDGTGGITNEKLFF
>TRBJ1-1|TRBV5-1|-|13
CASSFLTNTEAFF
>TRBJ1-2|TRBV15|-|12
CATSRDRGGYTF
>TRBJ1-6|TRBV5-1|once|15
CASSLEGQPNSPLHF
>TRBJ1-1|TRBV2|-|16
CAITGTGEVMNTEAFF
>TRBJ1-1|TRBV28|-|14
CASSSWTGNTWAFF
>TRBJ2-3|TRBV28|-|17
CASSLWTSGAGPDTQYF
>TRBJ2-5|TRBV5-1|-|15
CASSLGATSQETQYF
>TRBJ2-3|TRBV3-1/TRBV3-2|-|16
CASSAGLAGGTDTQYF
>TRBJ1-1|TRBV11-2|-|13
CASRFTGNTEAFF
>TRBJ1-2|TRBV11-1|-|16
CASSLTGQGLPAGYTF
>TRBJ1-1|TRBV11-2|-|12
CASSFGQTEAFF
>TRBJ1-1|TRBV7-2|-|16
CASSLAGGRIGTEAFF
>TRBJ2-2|TRBV9|-|16
CASSVLGGRNTGELFF
>TRBJ2-4|TRBV29-1|-|15
CSAAGSPLAKNIQYF
>TRBJ1-2|TRBV3-1/TRBV3-2|-|14
CASSQDSQAPGYTF
>TRBJ2-1|TRBV5-1|once|16
CASSLQGLYSYNEQFF
>TRBJ2-7|TRBV7-6|-|12
CASSPGLGEQYF
>TRBJ2-6|TRBV9|-|16
CASSVVQGSGANVLTF
>TRBJ1-6|TRBV28|-|11
CASSSTYPLHF
>TRBJ2-2|TRBV5-1|-|16
CASSFWRGGNTGELFF
>TRBJ1-5|TRBV6-5|-|15
CASTPLRESNQPQHF
>TRBJ1-3|TRBV19|-|15
CASSINAGTGNTIYF
>TRBJ2-5|TRBV27|-|15
CASSLSMGGSETQYF
>TRBJ1-4|TRBV6-5|-|15
CASSPTGPTNEKLFF
>TRBJ1-2|TRBV19|-|13
CASSSQGEDGYTF
>TRBJ2-1|TRBV10-2|-|15
CASSLTSGTYNEQFF
>TRBJ2-2|TRBV18|-|13
CASSTTSSGELFF
>TRBJ1-5|TRBV7-9|once|17
CASSLASGSSSNQPQHF
>TRBJ1-5|TRBV7-9|-|14
CASSRTGDDQPQHF
>TRBJ2-7|TRBV11-1|-|13
CASSLVTSYEQYF
>TRBJ1-2|TRBV6-5|-|12
CAGFGGQVGYTF
>TRBJ1-2|TRBV6-5|-|13
CASRQGWGYGYTF
>TRBJ1-6|TRBV11-3|-|15
CASSLDSGDNSPLHF